A single sample is the source of the 21 T cell receptor beta chains below, sequenced in a study of neurological immune-mediated disorders. TCRdb re-derived calls from the 5' RACE reads in MiXCR, one entry per CDR3 protein. Of about 46,000 distinct CDR3 sequences in the sample, 3.5% to 5.5% were seen once. The sequenced material came from PBMCs. These receptors came from a woman aged 55-69 years with multiple sclerosis.

This chain joins TRBV10-2 and TRBJ2-1, with D possibly being TRBD1 or TRBD2 (6 bases each). V shed 4 bases and J shed 4 bases, with 11 bases lying between them. The CDR3 covers 14 residues. Germline V gives CDR1 WSHSY, CDR2 SAAADI. This CDR3 reads CASSGGAAYNEQFF. The CDR3 nucleotides read TGCGCCAGCAGTGGGGGGGCCGCATACAATGAGCAGTTCTTC.

The J gene is TRBJ2-5, the V gene TRBV20-1; D ambiguous. In germline, CDR1 is DFQATT, CDR2 SNEGSKA (reference sequence). Trimming removed 4 bases at V and 2 bases at J, with 8 bases between. The CDR3 spans 12 residues. The CDR3 sequence: CSATEEQETQYF. The CDR3 DNA reads TGCAGTGCTACAGAGGAACAAGAGACCCAGTACTTC.

This clonotype was detected many times. The rearrangement links TRBV11-2 to TRBJ2-7, with D maybe TRBD1 (5 bases). In germline, CDR1 is SGHAT, CDR2 FQNNGV. V lost 0 bases, J lost 3 bases, and 12 bases lay in between. This CDR3 spans 15 amino acids. The CDR3 loop reads CASSLDGAGNYEQYF. CDR3 in DNA: TGTGCCAGCAGCTTAGATGGAGCAGGGAACTACGAGCAGTACTTC.

Many counts were recorded for this clonotype. V and J are TRBV28 and TRBJ1-5; D call uncertain. The CDR3 covers 14 residues. Germline lookup yields CDR1 MDHEN and CDR2 SYDVKM. Between the trimmed V and J ends, which lost 5 bases and 2 bases, there was a span of 10 bases. CDR3 nucleotide sequence: TGTGCCAGCAGTCCCCCATTGGGCAATCAGCCCCAGCATTTT. This codes for CASSPPLGNQPQHF. The full variable domain, in which reference TRBV28 and TRBJ1-5 provide the parts outside the CDR3, is DVKVTQSSRYLVKRTGEKVFLECVQDMDHENMFWYRQDPGLGLRLIYFSYDVKMKEKGDIPEGYSVSREKKERFSLILESASTNQTSMYLCASSPPLGNQPQHFGDGTRLSIL.

This clonotype was recorded many times. The rearrangement uses TRBV29-1 and TRBJ2-7; 7 nucleotides line up with TRBD1. This CDR3 region has 16 residues. Germline assignment: CDR1 SQVTM and CDR2 ANQGSEA. V lost 4 bases, J lost 0 bases, and 12 bases stayed unmatched. In nucleotides, the CDR3 is TGCAGCGTTGGACAGGGATCGAGGGCTGTCTCCTACGAGCAGTACGTC. Protein product: CSVGQGSRAVSYEQYV.

There are many counts of this clonotype. This rearrangement joins TRBV11-2 to TRBJ2-7, with TRBD1 as a possible D gene (6 bases). The germline gives CDR1 SGHAT, CDR2 FQNNGV. The length of the CDR3 is 15 residues. V lost 4 bases to trimming and J lost 1 base, with 14 bases between them. The CDR3 region is CASSSLRDKSYEQYV. CDR3 coding DNA: TGTGCCAGCAGCTCCCTCCGGGACAAGTCCTACGAGCAGTACGTC.

This clonotype occurred many times. V usage is TRBV7-2 and J usage is TRBJ2-2; no firm D call. Per the germline V gene, CDR1 is SGHTA and CDR2 is FQGNSA. The CDR3 is 15 amino acids. With 6 bases removed from V and 1 base from J, the gap between germline ends came to 12 bases. The CDR3 reads CASSPIRMNTGELFF. For the CDR3, the DNA is TGTGCCAGCAGTCCGATCCGAATGAACACCGGGGAGCTGTTTTTT.

On this clonotype itself: A much bigger clone sits one base away, suggesting this may be a read error. V is TRBV7-2 and J is TRBJ2-1, with TRBD2 as a possible D gene (6 bases). Germline CDR1 is SGHTA and CDR2 is FQGNSA. The CDR3 is made up of 13 amino acids. CDR3 coding DNA: TGTGTCAGCAGCCCCGGGAGCTACAATGAGCAGTTCTTC. Protein: CVSSPGSYNEQFF.

This clonotype was seen ten or more times. This chain joins TRBV10-3 and TRBJ1-3, with TRBD1 matching over 7 bases. The ends lost 10 bases at V and 2 bases at J; junction bases unmatched: 8. This CDR3 is built from 14 residues. Germline values: CDR1 ENHRY, CDR2 SYGVKD. Written as DNA, the CDR3 is TGTGCCACCCGGAGCGACAGGGCTGGAAACACCATATATTTT. Protein: CATRSDRAGNTIYF.

This clonotype showed up many times. J is TRBJ2-4 and V is TRBV20-1; no clear D gene. Trimming stripped 7 bases from V and 0 bases from J, with 16 bases between. Germline V CDR1 and CDR2: DFQATT, SNEGSKA (reference sequence). The length of the CDR3 is 15 residues. The CDR3 sequence: CSVPLSELAKNIQYF. The DNA for the CDR3 is TGCAGTGTCCCACTCTCCGAACTAGCCAAAAACATTCAGTACTTC.

This clonotype was counted between two and nine times. The rearrangement links TRBV3-1 to TRBJ1-4; possibly TRBD1 for D (5 bases). The CDR3 has 13 residues. Trimming pared 0 bases from V and 8 bases from J, leaving 7 bases between. Germline V gives CDR1 LGHDT, CDR2 YNNKEL (reference sequence). CDR3 residues: CASSQERGEKLFF. The CDR3, as DNA: TGTGCCAGCAGCCAAGAGCGGGGGGAAAAACTGTTTTTT.

As for this clonotype: A much more abundant neighbour one base away suggests this may be a read error. V and J are TRBV4-2 and TRBJ2-7; D unresolved. Germline V lookup: CDR1 LGHNA, CDR2 YNFKEQ. The CDR3 is 13 amino acids. CDR3 residues: CVSSQDLDLQQYF. The CDR3 DNA is TGTGTCAGCAGCCAAGATCTTGACCTCCAGCAGTACTTC.

J is TRBJ1-4 and V is TRBV4-3; the D gene is possibly TRBD1 (5 bases). The CDR3 is 18 residues long. Trimming removed 4 bases from V and 0 bases from J, with 18 bases in between. Germline lookup yields CDR1 LGHNA and CDR2 YSLEER. CDR3 amino acids: CASSRGLGRPATNEKLFF. In nucleotides, the CDR3 is TGCGCCAGCAGCCGCGGCCTGGGGCGGCCAGCAACTAATGAAAAACTGTTTTTT.

Many counts were recorded for this clonotype. Here the CDR3 DNA reads TGTGCCAGCAGCACTACTAGCTCCGGCCAGTACTTC. Its protein is CASSTTSSGQYF. The V gene is TRBV12-3 or TRBV12-4, the J gene TRBJ2-5, with D perhaps matching TRBD2 (6 bases). There are 12 residues in the CDR3. V was cut by 6 bases and J by 10 bases, with 15 bases left in between.

This clonotype was counted a few times. A single base separates this from a much larger clone, so it may be a read error. The CDR3 end shows no conserved phenylalanine or tryptophan, and so a read error is likely. This chain joins TRBV5-5 and TRBJ2-4; 11 bases align to TRBD2. V lost 4 bases to trimming and J lost 4 bases; unmatched junction nucleotides: 7. Germline V gives CDR1 SGHKS, CDR2 YYEKEE (reference sequence). The CDR3 has 16 amino acids. DNA of the CDR3: TGTGCCAGCAGCCCCCCGTCTAGCGGGGGGAAAAACATTCAGTACGTC. It is translated as CASSPPSSGGKNIQYV.

This clonotype was seen ten or more times. The rearrangement joins TRBV5-1 to TRBJ1-2; D is uncertain. CDR1 and CDR2 (germline): SGHRS, YFSETQ. The germline V and J ends were trimmed by 2 bases and 4 bases, with 6 bases remaining between them. This CDR3 is built from 12 residues. The CDR3 DNA sequence: TGCGCCAGCAGCTTTGCGGGCTATGGCTACACCTTC. Its protein is CASSFAGYGYTF. Full variable domain (remainder filled in from reference TRBV5-1 and TRBJ1-2): KAGVTQTPRYLIKTRGQQVTLSCSPISGHRSVSWYQQTPGQGLQFLFEYFSETQRNKGNFPGRFSGRQFSNSRSEMNVSTLELGDSALYLCASSFAGYGYTFGSGTRLTVV.

This clonotype has a count of ten or more. The chain has TRBV20-1 and TRBJ1-1, with D possibly matching TRBD1 (6 bases). The germline CDR1 and CDR2 sequences are DFQATT and SNEGSKA (reference sequence). The V and J ends lost 2 bases and 5 bases respectively, with 15 bases between them. The CDR3 is made up of 14 amino acids. The CDR3 sequence: CSARMPTGGTEAFF. Here the CDR3 DNA reads TGCAGTGCTAGAATGCCGACAGGAGGGACTGAAGCTTTCTTT.

This clonotype was detected ten times or more. The DNA of the CDR3 is TGCGCCAGCAGCCAGGTGGGGGACACCGCATACAATGAGCAGTTCTTC. Protein product: CASSQVGDTAYNEQFF. V and J are TRBV4-3 and TRBJ2-1; tentative D call: TRBD1 (6 bases). The CDR3 has 16 amino acids. Germline V gene lookup returns CDR1 LGHNA and CDR2 YSLEER. V shed 3 bases and J shed 4 bases, with 16 bases lying between them.

The CDR3 loop is CAISEGQGYEQYF. The CDR3 DNA reads as TGTGCCATCAGTGAGGGTCAGGGCTACGAGCAGTACTTC. This rearrangement joins TRBV10-3 to TRBJ2-7; a weak D match, TRBD1 (5 bases). Trimming removed 2 bases at V and 3 bases at J, with 8 bases between. Germline assignment: CDR1 ENHRY and CDR2 SYGVKD. This CDR3 spans 13 amino acids.

V gene TRBV7-7 combines with J gene TRBJ2-2, with D unresolved. The V gene lost 5 bases and the J gene lost 4 bases, with 11 bases spanning the gap. CDR3 length: 14 residues. Germline CDR1 is SSHAT and CDR2 is FNYEAQ (reference sequence). This CDR3 reads CASSLRTLTGELFF. The CDR3 nucleotides are TGTGCCAGCAGCCTCAGGACCCTCACCGGGGAGCTGTTTTTT.

This clonotype has at least ten counts. The rearrangement joins TRBV5-1 to TRBJ1-1, with D uncertain. V lost 0 bases to trimming and J lost 0 bases, with 6 bases between them. Germline CDR1 and CDR2: SGHRS and YFSETQ. The CDR3 has 14 residues. DNA for the CDR3: TGCGCCAGCAGCTTGGGAGATCTGAACACTGAAGCTTTCTTT. Amino acid sequence: CASSLGDLNTEAFF.